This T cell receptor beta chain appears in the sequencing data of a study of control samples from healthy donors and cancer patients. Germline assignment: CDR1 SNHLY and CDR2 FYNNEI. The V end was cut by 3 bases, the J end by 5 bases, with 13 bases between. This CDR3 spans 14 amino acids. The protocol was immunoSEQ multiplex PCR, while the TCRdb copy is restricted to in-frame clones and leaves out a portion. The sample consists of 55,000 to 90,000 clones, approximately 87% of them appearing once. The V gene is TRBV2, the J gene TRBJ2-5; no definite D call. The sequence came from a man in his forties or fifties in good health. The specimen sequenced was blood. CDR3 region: CASSDIMGLETQYF. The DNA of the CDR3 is TGTGCCAGCAGTGATATAATGGGGTTGGAGACCCAGTACTTC. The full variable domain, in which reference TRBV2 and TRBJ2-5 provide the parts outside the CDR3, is EPEVTQTPSHQVTQMGQEVILRCVPISNHLYFYWYRQILGQKVEFLVSFYNNEISEKSEIFDDQFSVERPDGSNFTLKIRSTKLEDSAMYFCASSDIMGLETQYFGPGTRLLVL.